These 26 T cell receptor beta chains originate from one sample sequenced in a study of cytomegalovirus exposure and HLA in healthy donors. PCR used 60 Vbeta primers and 13 Jbeta primers. The table came from immunoSEQ multiplex PCR; TCRdb's copy has only in-frame clones and leaves some out. Of roughly 200,000 clones detected, around 84% appear once; the ten largest clones hold about 1.7%. Sequenced sample: PBMCs. The origin of the receptors is a woman aged 18 to 35 in good health and CMV-seronegative.

The chain uses TRBV5-1 and TRBJ1-1; 9 bases line up with TRBD1. From germline, CDR1 is SGHRS and CDR2 YFSETQ. Trimming took 4 bases from V and 4 from J; bases not matched to a gene: 5. The CDR3 spans 14 residues. CDR3 loop: CASSGGTGLTEAFF. DNA for the CDR3: TGCGCCAGCAGCGGCGGGACAGGGCTCACTGAAGCTTTCTTT.

This clone was found a few times. CDR3 nucleotide sequence: TGTGCCAGCAGCTTGGGAACAGGGGATCAGCCCCAGCATTTT. This sequence encodes CASSLGTGDQPQHF. The chain is built from TRBV7-2 and TRBJ1-5; 7 bases match TRBD1. The germline V gene has CDR1 SGHTA and CDR2 FQGNSA. The length of the CDR3 is 14 residues. Unmatched junction bases numbered 4, after V lost 3 bases and J lost 5 bases.

This chain connects TRBV7-9 to TRBJ1-2, with 7 positions matching TRBD1. Germline CDR1 SEHNR, CDR2 FQNEAQ (reference sequence). The CDR3 is 15 amino acids. J lost 0 bases, V lost 4 bases, and 5 bases had no gene match. CDR3 in amino acids: CASSSHRGSNYGYTF. The CDR3 region has the DNA TGTGCCAGCAGCTCTCACAGGGGATCTAACTATGGCTACACCTTC. Together with reference TRBV7-9 and TRBJ1-2, the CDR3 gives the full variable domain: DTGVSQNPRHKITKRGQNVTFRCDPISEHNRLYWYRQTLGQGPEFLTYFQNEAQLEKSRLLSDRFSAERPKGSFSTLEIQRTEQGDSAMYLCASSSHRGSNYGYTFGSGTRLTVV.

Only a few counts were recorded for this clone. The rearrangement links TRBV4-3 to TRBJ1-3, with 7 positions matching TRBD1. The germline V gene encodes CDR1 LGHNA and CDR2 YSLEER. The CDR3 length is 16 residues. J lost 2 bases, V lost 0 bases, and 4 bases had no gene match. Here the CDR3 reads CASSQDPDRPGNTIYF. The CDR3 DNA reads as TGCGCCAGCAGCCAAGACCCGGACAGGCCTGGAAACACCATATATTTT.

The chain joins TRBV27 to TRBJ2-1; TRBD1 matches at 9 bases. Germline V gene lookup returns CDR1 MNHEY and CDR2 SMNVEV (reference sequence). V was clipped by 5 bases and J by 8 bases; unmatched bases: 13. The CDR3 covers 16 residues. The CDR3 region is CASSAEPGQGSDEQFF. CDR3 sequence (DNA): TGTGCCAGCAGTGCCGAACCGGGACAGGGAAGTGATGAGCAGTTCTTC.

The chain recombines TRBV27 with TRBJ2-7; D is possibly TRBD2 (6 bases). With 2 bases removed from V and 3 bases from J, the gap between germline ends came to 11 bases. This CDR3 comprises 14 residues. Germline V gene data show CDR1 as MNHEY and CDR2 as SMNVEV (reference sequence). The chain's CDR3 is CASSLVGGSYEQYV. The CDR3 DNA reads as TGTGCCAGCAGTTTAGTTGGAGGGAGCTACGAGCAGTACGTC.

The V gene is TRBV30, the J gene TRBJ1-5; tentative D call: TRBD1 (6 bases). This CDR3 is 15 amino acids long. Germline V gives CDR1 GTSNPN, CDR2 SVGIG (reference sequence). Trimming removed 4 bases from V and 3 bases from J, with 16 bases in between. The CDR3 here is CAWNHGGLDNQPQHF. DNA of the CDR3: TGTGCCTGGAATCACGGGGGGCTCGACAATCAGCCCCAGCATTTT.

This clone occurred once. The sample contains more than one DNA sequence encoding this CDR3. V gene TRBV4-2 combines with J gene TRBJ2-7, with 11 positions matching TRBD2. Germline V gene sequence: CDR1 LGHNA, CDR2 YNFKEQ. V dropped 3 bases and J dropped 5; count of bases not matched to a gene: 9. This CDR3 has 16 residues. The CDR3 DNA reads TGTGCCAGCAGCCAGAAACTAGCGGGAGAATCCCACGAGCAGTACTTC. This codes for CASSQKLAGESHEQYF.

The chain is built from TRBV7-9 and TRBJ2-7; 7 bases match TRBD1. There are 12 residues in the CDR3. V gave up 6 bases and J gave up 6 bases; unmatched junction bases: 5. The germline V gene has CDR1 SEHNR and CDR2 FQNEAQ (reference sequence). The DNA of the CDR3 is TGTGCCAGCAGGTCGACAGGGTCCGAGCAGTACTTC. The encoded protein is CASRSTGSEQYF.

The chain links TRBV11-2 to TRBJ2-5, with 8 bases that match TRBD2. The V gene's germline CDR1 is SGHAT and CDR2 FQNNGV. The CDR3 extends over 13 amino acids. Germline trimming cut 7 bases from V and 3 bases from J; bases unmatched to any gene: 4. As DNA, the CDR3 is TGTGCCAGCAAAACTAGCGGAGAAGAGACCCAGTACTTC. This encodes CASKTSGEETQYF.

This clone was observed a handful of times. This rearrangement joins TRBV11-2 to TRBJ2-7; D gene uncertain. Germline CDR1 and CDR2: SGHAT and FQNNGV. The CDR3 totals 11 residues. Trimming pared 7 bases from V and 3 bases from J, leaving 7 bases between. CDR3 loop: CASTSYYEQYF. CDR3 nucleotides: TGTGCCAGCACCTCCTACTACGAGCAGTACTTC.

This sequence joins TRBV29-1 and TRBJ2-1, with TRBD2 identical over 8 bases. Germline assignment: CDR1 SQVTM and CDR2 ANQGSEA. The CDR3 length is 14 residues. V trimming: 5 bases; J trimming: 3 bases; junction bases outside the gene matches: 6. The CDR3 sequence is CSVTTSDYYNEQFF. CDR3 sequence (DNA): TGCAGCGTTACGACTAGCGATTACTACAATGAGCAGTTCTTC.

Only a few counts were recorded for this clone. This chain connects TRBV7-9 to TRBJ1-1; D is undetermined. Trimming removed 8 bases from V and 0 bases from J, with 10 bases in between. Germline lookup yields CDR1 SEHNR and CDR2 FQNEAQ (reference sequence). The CDR3 totals 13 residues. CDR3 nucleotide sequence: TGTGCCAGCTTGCAGCGAATGAACACTGAAGCTTTCTTT. It translates to CASLQRMNTEAFF. The complete variable domain, with remaining parts taken from reference TRBV7-9 and TRBJ1-1, reads DTGVSQNPRHKITKRGQNVTFRCDPISEHNRLYWYRQTLGQGPEFLTYFQNEAQLEKSRLLSDRFSAERPKGSFSTLEIQRTEQGDSAMYLCASLQRMNTEAFFGQGTRLTVV.

The rearrangement links TRBV5-1 to TRBJ2-1; D is possibly TRBD2 (5 bases). Germline CDR1 reads SGHRS; CDR2 reads YFSETQ. The V end was cut by 4 bases, the J end by 6 bases, with 11 bases between. This CDR3 comprises 13 residues. CDR3 loop: CASSPDSINEQFF. The CDR3, as DNA: TGCGCCAGCAGCCCGGACTCTATCAATGAGCAGTTCTTC.

The rearrangement uses TRBV5-1 and TRBJ2-1, with D perhaps matching TRBD1 (6 bases). Germline CDR1 reads SGHRS; CDR2 reads YFSETQ. CDR3 size: 15 residues. V lost 4 bases and J lost 0, with 11 bases in between. CDR3 sequence (DNA): TGCGCCAGCAGCGAGGACAGTAGCTCCTACAATGAGCAGTTCTTC. This encodes CASSEDSSSYNEQFF. Looking up the rest from reference TRBV5-1 and TRBJ2-1 gives the full variable domain: KAGVTQTPRYLIKTRGQQVTLSCSPISGHRSVSWYQQTPGQGLQFLFEYFSETQRNKGNFPGRFSGRQFSNSRSEMNVSTLELGDSALYLCASSEDSSSYNEQFFGPGTRLTVL.

This rearrangement joins TRBV7-2 to TRBJ1-1; TRBD1 matches 7 bases. Germline CDR1 SGHTA, CDR2 FQGNSA. J gave up 8 bases and V 3 bases, and 3 bases lay outside the gene matches. This CDR3 is 12 amino acids long. The CDR3 DNA is TGTGCCAGCAGCTTGGGACAGTCGGAAGCTTTCTTT. Protein sequence: CASSLGQSEAFF.

V usage is TRBV4-3 and J usage is TRBJ2-7, with 9 bases lining up with TRBD1. Per the germline V gene, CDR1 is LGHNA and CDR2 is YSLEER. The CDR3 spans 15 residues. V was clipped by 4 bases and J by 0 bases; unmatched bases: 4. Here the CDR3 DNA reads TGCGCCAGCAGCCTAACGACAGGGGGCTCCTACGAGCAGTACTTC. This codes for CASSLTTGGSYEQYF.

This chain connects TRBV9 to TRBJ1-1; D perhaps matches TRBD1 (5 bases). The V gene's germline CDR1 is SGDLS and CDR2 YYNGEE. Trimming cost V 4 bases and J 1 base, with 11 bases left between them. The CDR3 loop spans 14 amino acids. The CDR3 loop reads CASSITDRNTEAFF. The DNA of the CDR3 is TGTGCCAGCAGCATTACTGACAGGAACACTGAAGCTTTCTTT.

The rearrangement uses TRBV19 and TRBJ2-3, with D perhaps matching TRBD2 (6 bases). CDR3 length equals 14 residues. Germline V gene sequence: CDR1 LNHDA, CDR2 SQIVND (reference sequence). Trimming pared 6 bases from V and 3 bases from J, leaving 13 bases between. CDR3 sequence reads: CASSGRWLTDTQYF. In DNA, the CDR3 is TGTGCCAGTAGCGGGAGATGGTTAACAGATACGCAGTATTTT. Supplemented by reference TRBV19 and TRBJ2-3, the full variable domain reads DGGITQSPKYLFRKEGQNVTLSCEQNLNHDAMYWYRQDPGQGLRLIYYSQIVNDFQKGDIAEGYSVSREKKESFPLTVTSAQKNPTAFYLCASSGRWLTDTQYFGPGTRLTVL.

This chain links TRBV7-9 with TRBJ2-2; D possibly corresponds to TRBD2 (7 bases). V lost 2 bases, J lost 4 bases, and 8 bases lay in between. Looked up from germline, CDR1 is SEHNR and CDR2 is FQNEAQ (reference sequence). The CDR3 totals 14 residues. CDR3 sequence (DNA): TGTGCCAGCAGCTTAAGGGGGGGCACCGGGGAGCTGTTTTTT. Its translation is CASSLRGGTGELFF.

The rearrangement links TRBV7-6 to TRBJ2-5; D ambiguous. In germline, CDR1 is SGHVS, CDR2 FNYEAQ. The CDR3 runs 13 residues. With 5 bases removed from V and 3 bases from J, the gap between germline ends came to 10 bases. CDR3 sequence (DNA): TGTGCCAGCAGCCCCACATTCAAAGAGACCCAGTACTTC. Translation gives CASSPTFKETQYF.

Here the CDR3 reads CSVAESTDTQYF. CDR3 nucleotides: TGCAGCGTTGCGGAGAGCACAGATACGCAGTATTTT. The chain is built from TRBV29-1 and TRBJ2-3; D not resolved. V was pared by 4 bases and J by 0 bases, with 5 bases between. Germline CDR1 SQVTM, CDR2 ANQGSEA. This CDR3 spans 12 amino acids.

The rearrangement joins TRBV7-9 to TRBJ1-5, with TRBD1 matching over 11 bases. The germline V gene has CDR1 SEHNR and CDR2 FQNEAQ (reference sequence). The V and J ends lost 5 bases and 15 bases, in that order; junction bases with no gene match: 12. The CDR3 extends over 14 amino acids. The CDR3 region has the DNA TGTGCCAGCAGCCAGGGACAGGGGGGGGATATTCGGCATTTT. It translates to CASSQGQGGDIRHF. The complete variable domain, with remaining parts taken from reference TRBV7-9 and TRBJ1-5, reads DTGVSQNPRHKITKRGQNVTFRCDPISEHNRLYWYRQTLGQGPEFLTYFQNEAQLEKSRLLSDRFSAERPKGSFSTLEIQRTEQGDSAMYLCASSQGQGGDIRHFGDGTRLSIL.

This chain links TRBV13 with TRBJ2-7, with 8 bases fitting TRBD2. V trimming: 0 bases; J trimming: 1 base; junction bases outside the gene matches: 2. The CDR3 loop spans 15 amino acids. Germline V gene sequence: CDR1 PRHDT, CDR2 FYEKMQ (reference sequence). The CDR3 is CASSLGLAVSYEQYV. In nucleotides, the CDR3 is TGTGCCAGCAGCTTAGGACTAGCGGTTTCCTACGAGCAGTACGTC.

This sequence joins TRBV10-2 and TRBJ1-5; 8 bases map to TRBD1. The CDR3 totals 13 residues. The trim removed 10 bases at V and 1 base at J, leaving 3 bases unmatched. Germline-derived CDR1 and CDR2 are WSHSY and SAAADI. This CDR3 reads CATGQGSNQPQHF. The DNA for the CDR3 is TGCGCCACCGGACAGGGAAGCAATCAGCCCCAGCATTTT.

The count of this clone is one. This chain links TRBV6-5 with TRBJ1-1; no reliable D call. V lost 4 bases and J 0 bases, leaving 6 bases between the germline ends. This CDR3 is 13 amino acids long. Looked up from germline, CDR1 is MNHEY and CDR2 is SVGAGI. The DNA of the CDR3 is TGTGCCAGCAGTTCACACATGAACACTGAAGCTTTCTTT. The encoded protein is CASSSHMNTEAFF.